A single sample is the source of the 7 T cell receptor beta chains below, sequenced in a study of blood T cell repertoires in COVID-19. The data were produced by immunoSEQ multiplex PCR, yet TCRdb's version contains in-frame clones alone and is incomplete. The sample shows some 100,000 clones, around nine tenths of them seen only once. Sequenced material: peripheral blood. These receptors came from an older woman with acute or convalescent COVID-19.

Written as DNA, the CDR3 is TGTGCCAGCAGCTTAGTGTCAGGGCGGCCCGGGGAGCTGTTTTTT. Translated, it gives CASSLVSGRPGELFF. The chain joins TRBV7-8 to TRBJ2-2; a weak D match, TRBD1 (5 bases). V was pared by 1 base and J by 6 bases, with 12 bases between. Germline V gives CDR1 SGHVS, CDR2 FQNEAQ. The length of the CDR3 is 15 residues.

For the CDR3, the DNA is TGCGCCAGCAGTGATCTATGGACAGGGGAGAATTCACCCCTCCACTTT. Residues: CASSDLWTGENSPLHF. The V gene is TRBV10-2, the J gene TRBJ1-6; 9 nucleotides align to TRBD1. The CDR3 length is 16 residues. Germline V gives CDR1 WSHSY, CDR2 SAAADI. V gave up 3 bases and J gave up 7 bases; unmatched junction bases: 7.

CDR3 coding DNA: TGCAGCGTTGAAGGAGACGGGAGTAGAGATACGCAGTATTTT. This gives the protein CSVEGDGSRDTQYF. This chain links TRBV29-1 with TRBJ2-3; D possibly corresponds to TRBD2 (6 bases). Per germline, CDR1 SQVTM and CDR2 ANQGSEA. V dropped 1 base and J dropped 5 bases, with 13 bases sitting between them. The CDR3 loop spans 14 amino acids.

The V and J genes are TRBV18 and TRBJ2-3; 8 nucleotides match TRBD2. V was pared by 1 base and J by 3 bases, with 9 bases of the junction left unmatched. Germline lookup yields CDR1 KGHSH and CDR2 LQKENI. The CDR3 sequence is 17 residues long. This CDR3 is CASSPRSAGARTDTQYF. CDR3 nucleotide sequence: TGTGCCAGCTCACCACGGTCAGCGGGGGCGCGGACAGATACGCAGTATTTT. Based on the CDR3 plus reference TRBV18 and TRBJ2-3, the full variable domain is NAGVMQNPRHLVRRRGQEARLRCSPMKGHSHVYWYRQLPEEGLKFMVYLQKENIIDESGMPKERFSAEFPKEGPSILRIQQVVRGDSAAYFCASSPRSAGARTDTQYFGPGTRLTVL.

The rearrangement uses TRBV11-3 and TRBJ2-1, with 9 bases identical to TRBD1. J gave up 4 bases and V 5 bases, and 9 bases lay outside the gene matches. This CDR3 region has 16 residues. CDR1 is SGHNT and CDR2 is YENEEA in the germline V gene. CDR3 sequence: CASSLQGAGEYNEQFF. CDR3 nucleotide sequence: TGTGCCAGCAGCCTACAGGGGGCTGGGGAGTACAATGAGCAGTTCTTC.

The chain combines TRBV15 with TRBJ1-2; D is unresolved. The CDR3 sequence is 15 residues long. Germline loops: CDR1 LNHNV, CDR2 YYDKDF (reference sequence). V gave up 0 bases and J gave up 4 bases, with 12 bases separating them. Here the CDR3 reads CATSRDINGGYGYTF. In DNA form, the CDR3 reads TGTGCCACCAGCAGAGATATCAACGGAGGCTATGGCTACACCTTC.

The chain uses TRBV4-2 and TRBJ1-6; 8 bases fit TRBD1. The germline gives CDR1 LGHNA, CDR2 YNFKEQ. Trimming took 0 bases from V and 7 from J; bases not matched to a gene: 17. CDR3 length: 20 amino acids. This CDR3 is CASSQDRPSDRVMFNSPLHF. As DNA, the CDR3 is TGTGCCAGCAGCCAAGACCGACCATCGGACAGGGTTATGTTCAATTCACCCCTCCACTTT.